One and the same sample provided the 23 T cell receptor beta chains below, sequenced in a study of T cell responses to AZD1222 COVID-19 vaccine. Sequenced by immunoSEQ multiplex PCR; TCRdb stores in-frame clones only, minus some. The sample shows some 120,000 clones, 80% to 90% of them seen only once. The sample was peripheral blood, taken on day 0 of MenACWY control vaccination. Receptors were obtained from an adult in good health.

The J gene is TRBJ1-1, the V gene TRBV9; 10 nucleotides agree with TRBD1. Germline values: CDR1 SGDLS, CDR2 YYNGEE. The ends lost 5 bases at V and 4 bases at J; junction bases unmatched: 8. The CDR3 loop spans 15 amino acids. The CDR3 coding sequence is TGTGCCAGCAGACCCGGGACAGGGGTGGTCACTGAAGCTTTCTTT. It yields the protein CASRPGTGVVTEAFF.

The chain recombines TRBV10-1 with TRBJ1-6, with 9 bases matching TRBD1. Per the germline V gene, CDR1 is WNHNN and CDR2 is SYGVQD (reference sequence). This CDR3 has 16 residues. The ends lost 0 bases at V and 9 bases at J; junction bases unmatched: 6. The chain's CDR3 is CASSESRDRVSSPLHF. The CDR3 DNA sequence: TGCGCCAGCAGTGAGTCCAGGGACAGGGTAAGTTCACCCCTCCACTTT.

V and J are TRBV7-2 and TRBJ1-1; D remains unclear. Germline-derived CDR1 and CDR2 are SGHTA and FQGNSA. The CDR3 runs to 14 residues. The V and J ends lost 1 base and 4 bases respectively, with 10 bases between them. The CDR3 sequence is CASSLDLRGTEAFF. CDR3 coding DNA: TGTGCCAGCAGCTTAGACCTGCGCGGCACTGAAGCTTTCTTT.

The chain carries TRBV4-3 and TRBJ2-7, with D unresolved. The CDR3 sequence is 19 residues long. CDR1 LGHNA and CDR2 YSLEER come from the germline V gene. The V end was cut by 1 base, the J end by 0 bases, with 22 bases between. This CDR3 is CASSQGRNINTPSSYEQYF. The CDR3, as DNA: TGCGCCAGCAGCCAAGGTCGGAACATAAACACCCCCAGCTCCTACGAGCAGTACTTC.

This clone was seen a few times. The genes are TRBV27 and TRBJ2-1; the D is unclear. The CDR3 loop spans 16 amino acids. CDR1 MNHEY and CDR2 SMNVEV come from the germline V gene (reference sequence). Trimming left V 6 bases short and J 0 bases short, with 15 bases between. CDR3 bases: TGTGCCAGCAGCTTGTATCTCGACCTCTCCTACAATGAGCAGTTCTTC. It specifies CASSLYLDLSYNEQFF.

This sequence joins TRBV11-3 and TRBJ1-1; D gene unclear. The V end was cut by 5 bases, the J end by 4 bases, with 14 bases between. This CDR3 region has 14 residues. Germline V CDR1 and CDR2: SGHNT, YENEEA. CDR3 DNA sequence: TGTGCCAGCAGCCCCACCCGGTCCAGCACTGAAGCTTTCTTT. Translating it yields CASSPTRSSTEAFF.

The J gene is TRBJ2-3, the V gene TRBV10-1, with a possible D match to TRBD1 (6 bases). The CDR3 has 14 residues. Germline CDR1 is WNHNN and CDR2 is SYGVQD (reference sequence). The germline V and J ends were trimmed by 5 bases and 2 bases, with 11 bases remaining between them. DNA for the CDR3: TGCGCCAGCAGTCGGGACACAACCACAGATACGCAGTATTTT. Translated, it gives CASSRDTTTDTQYF.

The rearrangement joins TRBV4-3 to TRBJ1-3; D not resolved. CDR1 and CDR2 (germline): LGHNA, YSLEER. There are 13 residues in the CDR3. V shed 5 bases and J shed 0 bases, with 5 bases lying between them. CDR3 protein: CASSFVSGNTIYF. CDR3 coding DNA: TGCGCCAGCAGCTTCGTCTCTGGAAACACCATATATTTT.

The chain joins TRBV5-1 to TRBJ1-1; unclear D gene. Deletions cut 4 bases from V and 0 bases from J, with 7 bases between. This CDR3 spans 13 amino acids. The germline V gene encodes CDR1 SGHRS and CDR2 YFSETQ. The CDR3 DNA is TGCGCCAGCAGCCCTAGTATGAACACTGAAGCTTTCTTT. Translation gives CASSPSMNTEAFF.

The chain is built from TRBV27 and TRBJ2-1; tentative D call: TRBD2 (6 bases). CDR1 and CDR2 from the germline V gene are MNHEY and SMNVEV (reference sequence). This CDR3 region has 14 residues. V shed 2 bases and J shed 7 bases, with 12 bases lying between them. The DNA of the CDR3 is TGTGCCAGCAGTTTAGGGTGGGGGGAAAATGAGCAGTTCTTC. Protein: CASSLGWGENEQFF.

This clone occurred once. The chain employs TRBV27 and TRBJ1-2; TRBD1 matches at 7 bases. In germline, CDR1 is MNHEY, CDR2 SMNVEV (reference sequence). This CDR3 region has 14 residues. The V and J ends lost 10 bases and 7 bases, in that order; junction bases with no gene match: 15. CDR3 protein: CATMMTGRSGGYTF. The DNA for the CDR3 is TGTGCCACCATGATGACAGGGCGTTCTGGTGGCTACACCTTC.

In this sample, this clone turned up once. The chain carries TRBV13 and TRBJ2-7; 9 bases align to TRBD2. Germline CDR1 reads PRHDT; CDR2 reads FYEKMQ (reference sequence). The V gene end was trimmed by 1 base and the J gene end by 2 bases; junction bases not matched to a gene: 3. The CDR3 length is 15 residues. Here the CDR3 reads CASSLEGTSPYEQYF. The DNA for the CDR3 is TGTGCCAGCAGCTTAGAAGGGACTAGCCCCTACGAGCAGTACTTC.

The CDR3 here is CASRSCEQYF. DNA for the CDR3: TGTGCCAGCAGAAGTTGCGAGCAGTACTTC. This chain uses TRBV9 with TRBJ2-7; D is ambiguous. The germline gives CDR1 SGDLS, CDR2 YYNGEE. V was shortened by 5 bases and J by 6 bases, with 6 bases between the two germline ends. There are 10 residues in the CDR3.

V gene TRBV6-5 combines with J gene TRBJ1-5; maybe TRBD1 (5 bases). The germline CDR1 and CDR2 sequences are MNHEY and SVGAGI. The CDR3 length is 15 residues. Trimming left V 0 bases short and J 5 bases short, with 11 bases between. CDR3 nucleotides: TGTGCCAGCAGTTACTCGAGGCAGGGCTATCAGCCCCAGCATTTT. It encodes CASSYSRQGYQPQHF.

The sample holds a few counts of this clone. The gene calls are TRBV7-9 and TRBJ2-7, with a tentative D call TRBD2 (6 bases). The germline CDR1 and CDR2 sequences are SEHNR and FQNEAQ (reference sequence). Between the trimmed V and J ends, which lost 6 bases and 4 bases, there was a span of 19 bases. The CDR3 loop spans 15 amino acids. The chain's CDR3 is CASSLLSGPRYEQYF. In DNA form, the CDR3 reads TGTGCCAGCAGTCTACTTAGCGGCCCCCGATACGAGCAGTACTTC.

This clone appeared once. The rearrangement links TRBV7-3 to TRBJ2-3; no firm D call. The V gene's germline CDR1 is SGHTA and CDR2 FQGTGA. The CDR3 has 14 residues. V lost 3 bases and J 0 bases, leaving 7 bases between the germline ends. The CDR3 bases are TGTGCCAGCAGCTTCTCCCGGAGCACAGATACGCAGTATTTT. This translates into CASSFSRSTDTQYF.

CDR3 nucleotides: TGTGCCAGCAGCCCGCAGGTCGGGGGCAATCAGCCCCAGCATTTT. Its protein is CASSPQVGGNQPQHF. V is TRBV3-1 (or the pseudogene TRBV3-2) and J is TRBJ1-5, with D unclear. The germline CDR1 and CDR2 sequences are LGHDT and YNNKEL (reference sequence). The CDR3 sequence is 15 residues long. V gave up 4 bases and J gave up 2 bases, with 12 bases separating them.

The V call is TRBV5-1, the J call TRBJ2-3; no firm D call. CDR1 SGHRS and CDR2 YFSETQ come from the germline V gene. V was cut by 4 bases and J by 3 bases, with 9 bases left in between. The CDR3 has 13 amino acids. CDR3 sequence: CASSALGTDTQYF. The CDR3 nucleotides are TGCGCCAGCAGCGCCCTGGGTACAGATACGCAGTATTTT.

The V gene is TRBV2, the J gene TRBJ1-2, with 11 bases that match TRBD1. The germline V gene has CDR1 SNHLY and CDR2 FYNNEI. This CDR3 is 17 amino acids long. The V gene end was trimmed by 5 bases and the J gene end by 7 bases; junction bases not matched to a gene: 15. DNA for the CDR3: TGTGCCAGCAGTTCCGGGACAGGGGGGGGATTTACTGGTGGCTACACCTTC. Translated, it gives CASSSGTGGGFTGGYTF. The full variable domain, its missing parts supplied by reference TRBV2 and TRBJ1-2, is EPEVTQTPSHQVTQMGQEVILRCVPISNHLYFYWYRQILGQKVEFLVSFYNNEISEKSEIFDDQFSVERPDGSNFTLKIRSTKLEDSAMYFCASSSGTGGGFTGGYTFGSGTRLTVV.

The CDR3 nucleotides are TGTGCCACCAGCCGACACCTACAGGGTGGTCAGCCCCAGCATTTT. Protein sequence: CATSRHLQGGQPQHF. The chain links TRBV15 to TRBJ1-5; the D gene is possibly TRBD1 (6 bases). This CDR3 contains 15 residues. Trimming removed 5 bases from V and 6 bases from J, with 17 bases in between. Germline values: CDR1 LNHNV, CDR2 YYDKDF (reference sequence).

V usage is TRBV30 and J usage is TRBJ1-1; possible D gene TRBD1, 6 bases. Germline lookup yields CDR1 GTSNPN and CDR2 SVGIG (reference sequence). The ends were cut back, 3 bases at V and 1 base at J, with 15 bases in the middle. The CDR3 is made up of 15 amino acids. The CDR3 sequence is CAWRKTGTTNTEAFF. The CDR3 nucleotides read TGTGCCTGGAGGAAAACCGGGACAACGAACACTGAAGCTTTCTTT.

J is TRBJ2-2 and V is TRBV10-3, with D perhaps TRBD2 (7 bases). There are 17 residues in the CDR3. The ends were cut back, 3 bases at V and 2 bases at J, with 16 bases in the middle. Germline CDR1 is ENHRY and CDR2 is SYGVKD. The chain's CDR3 is CAISDRGGGRNTGELFF. For the CDR3, the DNA is TGTGCCATCAGTGACCGGGGAGGGGGGAGAAACACCGGGGAGCTGTTTTTT.

This chain connects TRBV9 to TRBJ2-7; 8 positions match TRBD1. Germline V gene data show CDR1 as SGDLS and CDR2 as YYNGEE. V trimming: 3 bases; J trimming: 5 bases; junction bases outside the gene matches: 10. CDR3 length: 15 amino acids. CDR3 bases: TGTGCCAGCAGCGCCTCCACGGACAGGGTCCACGAGCAGTACTTC. It yields the protein CASSASTDRVHEQYF.